The 15 T cell receptor beta chains below come from one sample, sequenced in a study of shared clonotypes between healthy human individuals. It was CD45RO-negative cells, positively selected for CCR7, that made up naive CD8 cells, with terminally differentiated effector memory CD45RA+ cells excluded. The table came from immunoSEQ multiplex PCR; TCRdb's copy has only in-frame clones and leaves some out. The sample lists some 2 million clones, about 95% occurring once. Sequenced sample: naive CD8+ T cells sorted from blood. These receptors were collected from a man younger than 35 in good health.

The genes are TRBV27 and TRBJ2-7; TRBD2 matches 9 bases. The CDR3 runs to 14 residues. Looked up from germline, CDR1 is MNHEY and CDR2 is SMNVEV (reference sequence). Losses at the gene ends were 9 bases for V and 2 bases for J; bases not matched to a gene: 8. The chain's CDR3 is CARPIAGETYEQYF. The CDR3 coding sequence is TGTGCCAGACCCATAGCGGGGGAGACCTACGAGCAGTACTTC.

The CDR3, as DNA: TGTGCCAGCAGTTCCGGGACGGTCAGCTCCTACGAGCAGTACTTC. Translation: CASSSGTVSSYEQYF. The V and J genes are TRBV28 and TRBJ2-7; D is perhaps TRBD1 or TRBD2 (5 bases each). Germline CDR1 is MDHEN and CDR2 is SYDVKM. The CDR3 is 15 residues long. Between the trimmed V and J ends, which lost 4 bases and 0 bases, there was a span of 13 bases.

The chain links TRBV5-1 to TRBJ2-7; 9 bases map to TRBD2. The CDR3 is 15 amino acids. J lost 3 bases, V lost 0 bases, and 4 bases had no gene match. CDR1 is SGHRS and CDR2 is YFSETQ in the germline V gene. As DNA, the CDR3 is TGCGCCAGCAGCTTGGCTGGAGCGGGGGGCTACGAGCAGTACTTC. This sequence encodes CASSLAGAGGYEQYF.

The rearrangement links TRBV2 to TRBJ2-1; 7 bases map to TRBD2. Trimming at V came to 6 bases and at J to 4 bases, leaving 3 bases not matched to a gene. Germline V lookup: CDR1 SNHLY, CDR2 FYNNEI. This CDR3 has 13 amino acids. CDR3 nucleotide sequence: TGTGCCAGCAGAGCGGGAACTTACAATGAGCAGTTCTTC. This sequence encodes CASRAGTYNEQFF.

This sequence joins TRBV7-9 and TRBJ2-6, with a tentative D call TRBD1 (6 bases). Trimming removed 3 bases at V and 0 bases at J, with 18 bases between. The CDR3 has 19 amino acids. The V gene's germline CDR1 is SEHNR and CDR2 FQNEAQ (reference sequence). The CDR3 nucleotides read TGTGCCAGCAGCTTTAATCCAGGGGCCGCTCTCTCTGGGGCCAACGTCCTGACTTTC. Translated, it gives CASSFNPGAALSGANVLTF.

Notes on this clone: Other DNA sequences from this sample encode an identical CDR3 as well. The rearrangement links TRBV5-6 to TRBJ2-2; the match to TRBD2 covers 10 bases. This CDR3 has 16 residues. The germline CDR1 and CDR2 sequences are SGHDT and YYEEEE. With 4 bases clipped from V and 3 bases from J, the junction kept 6 bases outside the gene matches. CDR3 bases: TGTGCCAGCAGCCTGGCCCTAGCGGGAGACACCGGGGAGCTGTTTTTT. Translating gives CASSLALAGDTGELFF.

The CDR3 DNA is TGTGCCAGCAGCTTGGCGCTCACAGGCCCGGACACCGGGGAGCTGTTTTTT. It specifies CASSLALTGPDTGELFF. The rearrangement links TRBV5-8 to TRBJ2-2, with a tentative D call TRBD1 (5 bases). V lost 0 bases and J lost 3, with 15 bases in between. This CDR3 is built from 17 residues. Per germline, CDR1 SGHTS and CDR2 YDEGEE.

The chain uses TRBV27 and TRBJ1-2; weak D call: TRBD1 (5 bases). Trimming left V 7 bases short and J 11 bases short, with 32 bases between. Germline-derived CDR1 and CDR2 are MNHEY and SMNVEV (reference sequence). CDR3 length equals 17 residues. The CDR3 loop is CASILSGRDRPSMAYTF. The CDR3 nucleotides read TGTGCCAGCATTCTTTCAGGCCGGGACCGACCTTCTATGGCTTACACCTTC.

A note on this clone: The same CDR3 is also encoded by other DNA sequences in this sample. The CDR3 DNA reads TGTGCCAGCAGCGTAGAAGACACCGGGGAGCTGTTTTTT. Its protein product is CASSVEDTGELFF. The V call is TRBV9, the J call TRBJ2-2; D call uncertain. The germline V and J ends were trimmed by 0 bases and 3 bases, with 3 bases remaining between them. CDR1 and CDR2 from the germline V gene are SGDLS and YYNGEE. The CDR3 contains 13 residues.

Worth noting for this clone: The sample contains more than one DNA sequence encoding this CDR3. This chain links TRBV5-1 with TRBJ2-7; 7 nucleotides agree with TRBD2. From germline, CDR1 is SGHRS and CDR2 YFSETQ. V dropped 3 bases and J dropped 2; count of bases not matched to a gene: 2. The CDR3 contains 13 residues. CDR3 loop: CASSYGLAYEQYF. In DNA, the CDR3 is TGCGCCAGCAGCTATGGACTAGCCTACGAGCAGTACTTC.

The rearrangement joins TRBV28 to TRBJ1-2, with D unresolved. The germline V gene has CDR1 MDHEN and CDR2 SYDVKM. V lost 8 bases, J lost 0 bases, and 4 bases lay in between. The CDR3 sequence is 11 residues long. CDR3 residues: CASGSNYGYTF. The CDR3 nucleotides read TGTGCCAGCGGGTCTAACTATGGCTACACCTTC.

The chain links TRBV25-1 to TRBJ1-5; 10 positions agree with TRBD1. The J segment lost 4 bases and the V segment lost 4 bases, leaving 1 base of the junction unmatched. From germline, CDR1 is MGHDK and CDR2 SYGVNS. This CDR3 has 14 amino acids. The chain's CDR3 is CASSGTGGNQPQHF. The DNA for the CDR3 is TGTGCCAGCAGTGGGACAGGGGGGAATCAGCCCCAGCATTTT.

The chain joins TRBV27 to TRBJ2-2; D call uncertain. CDR1 is MNHEY and CDR2 is SMNVEV in the germline V gene (reference sequence). V was pared by 5 bases and J by 0 bases, with 10 bases between. This CDR3 has 15 amino acids. CDR3 sequence (DNA): TGTGCCAGCAGTCCCGGCGCGTCGAACACCGGGGAGCTGTTTTTT. Translated, it gives CASSPGASNTGELFF.

The sample holds one count of this clone. The chain uses TRBV27 and TRBJ2-7; tentative D call: TRBD1 (6 bases). The V gene's germline CDR1 is MNHEY and CDR2 SMNVEV (reference sequence). V lost 6 bases to trimming and J lost 6 bases, with 18 bases between them. This CDR3 is 14 amino acids long. CDR3 region: CASSLQGTWSEQYF. Here the CDR3 DNA reads TGTGCCAGCAGCCTACAGGGAACGTGGTCCGAGCAGTACTTC.

The V gene is TRBV7-9, the J gene TRBJ2-7; D gene uncertain. Germline CDR1 reads SEHNR; CDR2 reads FQNEAQ (reference sequence). The V gene lost 0 bases and the J gene lost 0 bases, with 9 bases spanning the gap. The length of the CDR3 is 15 residues. The CDR3 DNA follows: TGTGCCAGCAGCTTAGCTGCGGAAAGCTCCTACGAGCAGTACTTC. It yields the protein CASSLAAESSYEQYF.